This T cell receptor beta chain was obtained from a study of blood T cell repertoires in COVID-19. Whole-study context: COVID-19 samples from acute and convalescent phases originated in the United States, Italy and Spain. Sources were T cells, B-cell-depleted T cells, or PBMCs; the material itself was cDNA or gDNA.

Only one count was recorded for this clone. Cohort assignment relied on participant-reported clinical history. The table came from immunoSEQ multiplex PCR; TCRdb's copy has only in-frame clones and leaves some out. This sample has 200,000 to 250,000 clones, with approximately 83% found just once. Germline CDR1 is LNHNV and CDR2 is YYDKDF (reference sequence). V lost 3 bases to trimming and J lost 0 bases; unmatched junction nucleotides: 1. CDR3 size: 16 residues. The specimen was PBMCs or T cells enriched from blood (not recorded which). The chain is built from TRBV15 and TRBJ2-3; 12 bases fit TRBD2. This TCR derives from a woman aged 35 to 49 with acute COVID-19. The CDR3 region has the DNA TGTGCCACCAGCAGCGGGACTAGCGGGAGCACAGATACGCAGTATTTT. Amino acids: CATSSGTSGSTDTQYF.